The rows below give T cell receptor beta chains drawn from one sample of a study of graft-versus-host responses after intestinal transplantation. These receptors' targets are unknown. This table comes from immunoSEQ multiplex PCR, and its TCRdb copy is limited to in-frame clones, with some not included. Of about 97,000 clones listed, around 92% are singletons. The material sequenced was unstimulated CD4+ T cells sorted from spleen or lymph node cells, taken before transplant. The source is a human donor who was the organ donor for an intestinal transplant. Each CDR3 is given with its conserved first and last residue. Each record gives: clone size, J gene, V gene, D gene, CDR3 DNA, CDR3 protein. The D gene is left open where the match is weak. Not all rows give a size; the values are once, few, many and, for expanded clones, a class.

abundance: NA; j_gene: TRBJ1-2; v_gene: TRBV7-9; d_gene: TRBD1; CDR3nt: TGTGCCAGCAGCTTGACAGGGGGCTATGGCTACACCTTC; CDR3aa: CASSLTGGYGYTF
abundance: NA; j_gene: TRBJ2-3; v_gene: TRBV15; d_gene: NA; CDR3nt: TGTGCCACCAGCACAAGGGACTTGGCGCAGTATTTT; CDR3aa: CATSTRDLAQYF
abundance: NA; j_gene: TRBJ1-3; v_gene: TRBV30; d_gene: NA; CDR3nt: TGTGCCTGGAGTGGCTACCGATCGAGGGGAAACACCATATATTTT; CDR3aa: CAWSGYRSRGNTIYF
abundance: NA; j_gene: TRBJ2-7; v_gene: TRBV7-9; d_gene: TRBD1; CDR3nt: TGTGCCAGCAGCACCACAGGGGGCTACGAGCAGTACTTC; CDR3aa: CASSTTGGYEQYF
abundance: NA; j_gene: TRBJ2-5; v_gene: TRBV4-1; d_gene: NA; CDR3nt: TGCGCCAGCAGCCAAGATCGAGGCAGGGCAGTCCAAGAGACCCAGTACTTC; CDR3aa: CASSQDRGRAVQETQYF
abundance: once; j_gene: TRBJ2-3; v_gene: TRBV30; d_gene: NA; CDR3nt: TGTGCCATGTCCCCCGAGGGGGGGGTTAGCACAGATACGCAGTATTTT; CDR3aa: CAMSPEGGVSTDTQYF
abundance: NA; j_gene: TRBJ1-2; v_gene: TRBV5-1; d_gene: TRBD1; CDR3nt: TGCGCCAGCAGCGGGGGGACAGGAACTTCTGGCTACACCTTC; CDR3aa: CASSGGTGTSGYTF
abundance: NA; j_gene: TRBJ2-7; v_gene: TRBV20-1; d_gene: NA; CDR3nt: TGCAGTGCTACAACTAACTACGAGCAGTACTTC; CDR3aa: CSATTNYEQYF
abundance: NA; j_gene: TRBJ2-2; v_gene: TRBV27; d_gene: NA; CDR3nt: TGTGCCAGCAGTTTAATGTACGGGGGGGAGCTGTTTTTT; CDR3aa: CASSLMYGGELFF
abundance: NA; j_gene: TRBJ1-6; v_gene: TRBV14; d_gene: NA; CDR3nt: TGTGCCAGCAGCCAAGATGGGGGGTATAATTCACCCCTCCACTTT; CDR3aa: CASSQDGGYNSPLHF
abundance: NA; j_gene: TRBJ1-2; v_gene: TRBV19; d_gene: TRBD1; CDR3nt: TGTGCCATTCCGGGACAGGGGGCGCGGGGCTACACCTTC; CDR3aa: CAIPGQGARGYTF
abundance: NA; j_gene: TRBJ2-7; v_gene: TRBV21-1; d_gene: NA; CDR3nt: TGTGCCACAGGTGGGTCAGCAGAGCAGTACTTC; CDR3aa: CATGGSAEQYF
abundance: NA; j_gene: TRBJ1-6; v_gene: TRBV6-1; d_gene: NA; CDR3nt: TGTGCCAGCAGTGAAGGGCCAAATTCACCCCTCCACTTT; CDR3aa: CASSEGPNSPLHF
abundance: NA; j_gene: TRBJ2-3; v_gene: TRBV5-6; d_gene: NA; CDR3nt: TGTGCCAGCAGCTGGGGCCTAGGAAAAGGCACAGATACGCAGTATTTT; CDR3aa: CASSWGLGKGTDTQYF
abundance: NA; j_gene: TRBJ2-3; v_gene: TRBV7-2; d_gene: NA; CDR3nt: TGTGCCAGCAGCCCCTCCTTCCTCACAGATACGCAGTATTTT; CDR3aa: CASSPSFLTDTQYF
abundance: few; j_gene: TRBJ1-5; v_gene: TRBV18; d_gene: NA; CDR3nt: TGTGCCAGCTCACAGCGCCAGGGTGGCAATCAGCCCCAGCATTTT; CDR3aa: CASSQRQGGNQPQHF
abundance: NA; j_gene: TRBJ2-6; v_gene: TRBV4-1; d_gene: TRBD2; CDR3nt: TGCGCCAGCAGCCAAATCAGACTAGCGGGGGTGAACTCTAGGGCCAACGTCCTGACTTTC; CDR3aa: CASSQIRLAGVNSRANVLTF
abundance: few; j_gene: TRBJ1-3; v_gene: TRBV2; d_gene: TRBD1; CDR3nt: TGTGCCAGCAGGGGATGGACAGGGGGCTCTGGAAACACCATATATTTT; CDR3aa: CASRGWTGGSGNTIYF
abundance: NA; j_gene: TRBJ2-6; v_gene: TRBV5-1; d_gene: NA; CDR3nt: TGCGCCAGCTCCGCGGTGGGGGCATCTGGGGCCAACGTCCTGACTTTC; CDR3aa: CASSAVGASGANVLTF
abundance: NA; j_gene: TRBJ1-5; v_gene: TRBV5-1; d_gene: NA; CDR3nt: TGCGCCAGCAGCTTGGTATTCGTTTCGGCCTCAGGGGAGGGGACTAGCAATCAGCCCCAGCATTTT; CDR3aa: CASSLVFVSASGEGTSNQPQHF
abundance: NA; j_gene: TRBJ1-4; v_gene: TRBV2; d_gene: NA; CDR3nt: TGTGCCAGCAGTGAAGAATGGGGGCCCAATGAAAAACTGTTTTTT; CDR3aa: CASSEEWGPNEKLFF
abundance: NA; j_gene: TRBJ1-1; v_gene: TRBV25-1; d_gene: NA; CDR3nt: TGTGCCAGCAGTAATAGACAGTACACTGAAGCTTTCTTT; CDR3aa: CASSNRQYTEAFF
abundance: once; j_gene: TRBJ2-1; v_gene: TRBV4-1; d_gene: NA; CDR3nt: TGCGCCAGCAGCCAAGTCGCAATAGCGACGAGGGATGAGCAGTTCTTC; CDR3aa: CASSQVAIATRDEQFF
abundance: NA; j_gene: TRBJ2-3; v_gene: TRBV7-2; d_gene: NA; CDR3nt: TGTGCCAGCAGCATCACAGGGCTAGACACAGATACGCAGTATTTT; CDR3aa: CASSITGLDTDTQYF
abundance: NA; j_gene: TRBJ2-5; v_gene: TRBV6-1; d_gene: TRBD2; CDR3nt: TGTGCCAGCAGTGTACTAGCGGGGGGGGAGACCCAGTACTTC; CDR3aa: CASSVLAGGETQYF
abundance: NA; j_gene: TRBJ2-1; v_gene: TRBV5-1; d_gene: TRBD2; CDR3nt: TGCGCCAGCAGCTTGGCCCCCGGTGCGGGGGGGCCTAGGGGCAATGAGCAGTTCTTC; CDR3aa: CASSLAPGAGGPRGNEQFF
abundance: once; j_gene: TRBJ2-7; v_gene: TRBV30; d_gene: TRBD2; CDR3nt: TGTGCCTGGAGTGTTGGGGGGGTTGCCTACGAGCAGTACTTC; CDR3aa: CAWSVGGVAYEQYF
abundance: NA; j_gene: TRBJ2-7; v_gene: TRBV27; d_gene: TRBD1; CDR3nt: TGTGCCAGCAGTTTACGGAGGACAGGGGCGCTGGAGCAGTACTTC; CDR3aa: CASSLRRTGALEQYF
abundance: NA; j_gene: TRBJ2-3; v_gene: TRBV4-1; d_gene: NA; CDR3nt: TGCGCCAGCAGCCAAGTACTCGGGGTAACAGATACGCAGTATTTT; CDR3aa: CASSQVLGVTDTQYF
abundance: NA; j_gene: TRBJ2-7; v_gene: TRBV6-5; d_gene: NA; CDR3nt: TGTGCCAGCAGTTACTATACCGTCGGCGAGCAGTACTTC; CDR3aa: CASSYYTVGEQYF
abundance: NA; j_gene: TRBJ1-5; v_gene: TRBV4-1; d_gene: NA; CDR3nt: TGCGCCAGCAGCCAAGTTAGCGGGTTCCAGCCCCAGCATTTT; CDR3aa: CASSQVSGFQPQHF
abundance: NA; j_gene: TRBJ1-4; v_gene: TRBV4-2; d_gene: TRBD1; CDR3nt: TGTGCCAGCAGCCAGTCGACAGGGTCTTTCGAAAAACTGTTTTTT; CDR3aa: CASSQSTGSFEKLFF
abundance: NA; j_gene: TRBJ2-7; v_gene: TRBV4-1; d_gene: NA; CDR3nt: TGCGCCAGCAGCCACCCCAGCGGGTACGAGCAGTACTTC; CDR3aa: CASSHPSGYEQYF
abundance: NA; j_gene: TRBJ2-6; v_gene: TRBV14; d_gene: NA; CDR3nt: TGTGCCAGCAGCCTGGATTATTCCGGGACAATGGGTTCTGGGGCCAACGTCCTGACTTTC; CDR3aa: CASSLDYSGTMGSGANVLTF
abundance: NA; j_gene: TRBJ1-2; v_gene: TRBV28; d_gene: TRBD1; CDR3nt: TGTGCCAGCAGGACGGACAGGGCTGATGGCTACACCTTC; CDR3aa: CASRTDRADGYTF
abundance: once; j_gene: TRBJ1-4; v_gene: TRBV19; d_gene: NA; CDR3nt: TGTGCCAGTAGTATTAGCTTGAATGAAAAACTGTTTTTT; CDR3aa: CASSISLNEKLFF
abundance: once; j_gene: TRBJ2-5; v_gene: TRBV7-9; d_gene: NA; CDR3nt: TGTGCCAGCAGCACATCGGTGTGGCGGTTAGAGACCCAGTACTTC; CDR3aa: CASSTSVWRLETQYF
abundance: NA; j_gene: TRBJ1-5; v_gene: TRBV6-6; d_gene: NA; CDR3nt: TGTGCTTTACGACAGTATAGCAATCAGCCCCAGCATTTT; CDR3aa: CALRQYSNQPQHF
abundance: NA; j_gene: TRBJ1-2; v_gene: TRBV19; d_gene: TRBD1; CDR3nt: TGTGCCAGTAGGCCCATCCGGGACAGGGGCCATGGCTACACCTTC; CDR3aa: CASRPIRDRGHGYTF
abundance: NA; j_gene: TRBJ1-3; v_gene: TRBV6-6; d_gene: NA; CDR3nt: TGTGCCAGCAGTTCTCAGGGGTATGGAAACACCATATATTTT; CDR3aa: CASSSQGYGNTIYF
abundance: NA; j_gene: TRBJ2-3; v_gene: TRBV12-5; d_gene: NA; CDR3nt: TGTGCTAGTGGTTTGGTACGGGTGGAGAGAGAGAGGGATACGCAGTATTTT; CDR3aa: CASGLVRVERERDTQYF
abundance: NA; j_gene: TRBJ2-1; v_gene: TRBV7-2; d_gene: TRBD2; CDR3nt: TGTGCCAGCAGCTTACAAGCACAACTAGCGGGGGGCGGTGAGCAGTTCTTC; CDR3aa: CASSLQAQLAGGGEQFF
abundance: NA; j_gene: TRBJ2-7; v_gene: TRBV18; d_gene: TRBD2; CDR3nt: TGTGCCAGCTCACCAGTGCTAGCGGGGGTAACCTACGAGCAGTACTTC; CDR3aa: CASSPVLAGVTYEQYF
abundance: NA; j_gene: TRBJ2-7; v_gene: TRBV30; d_gene: NA; CDR3nt: TGTGCCTGGAGCGTGCTGGGGCCCGCCTACGAGCAGTACTTC; CDR3aa: CAWSVLGPAYEQYF
abundance: NA; j_gene: TRBJ2-1; v_gene: TRBV9; d_gene: TRBD2; CDR3nt: TGTGCCAGCAGCGTAGGGGCAGCGGGGGTCTACAATGAGCAGTTCTTC; CDR3aa: CASSVGAAGVYNEQFF
abundance: NA; j_gene: TRBJ2-7; v_gene: TRBV4-2; d_gene: NA; CDR3nt: TGTGCCAGCAGCCAAGATCTCAGCAGGGCAGGGTTCTACGAGCAGTACTTC; CDR3aa: CASSQDLSRAGFYEQYF
abundance: NA; j_gene: TRBJ2-5; v_gene: TRBV18; d_gene: NA; CDR3nt: TGTGCCAGCTCACCGACGGCGGGGGAGACCCAGTACTTC; CDR3aa: CASSPTAGETQYF
abundance: NA; j_gene: TRBJ1-2; v_gene: TRBV7-2; d_gene: NA; CDR3nt: TGTGCCAGCAGCTTAGTGGTAGGGAGGGGCTATGGCTACACCTTC; CDR3aa: CASSLVVGRGYGYTF
abundance: NA; j_gene: TRBJ1-4; v_gene: TRBV4-1; d_gene: NA; CDR3nt: TGCGCCAGCAGCCAAGCCCCGCCAGGATTGGATGAAAAACTGTTTTTT; CDR3aa: CASSQAPPGLDEKLFF
abundance: NA; j_gene: TRBJ2-1; v_gene: TRBV18; d_gene: TRBD1; CDR3nt: TGTGCCAGCTCACCAACAGGGGGGTACAATGAGCAGTTCTTC; CDR3aa: CASSPTGGYNEQFF
abundance: NA; j_gene: TRBJ2-7; v_gene: TRBV5-1; d_gene: TRBD2; CDR3nt: TGCGCCAGCAGCCTCCGAGCGGGGGGGCCGGACGAGCAGTACTTC; CDR3aa: CASSLRAGGPDEQYF
abundance: NA; j_gene: TRBJ2-3; v_gene: TRBV4-2; d_gene: TRBD2; CDR3nt: TGTGCCAGCAGCCAAGGTGGAGCGGGGTCAGATACGCAGTATTTT; CDR3aa: CASSQGGAGSDTQYF